The present T cell receptor beta chain was sequenced within a study of cytomegalovirus exposure and HLA in healthy donors. Study findings and constraints: Researchers reported that a few CMV-associated chains were confirmed in vitro as CMV antigen-specific. The authors listed 150 to 200 TCR beta chains as cytomegalovirus-associated.

This table comes from immunoSEQ multiplex PCR, and its TCRdb copy is limited to in-frame clones, with some not included. The data contain 150,000 to 180,000 clones, about 86% of them singletons. A note on this clone: Antigen unknown.

V lost 1 base, J lost 3 bases, and 7 bases lay in between. CDR1 is SGHAT and CDR2 is FQNNGV in the germline V gene. The CDR3 is 13 residues long. The sample comprised PBMCs. The V gene is TRBV11-2, the J gene TRBJ2-7; D unresolved. The TCR was taken from a young man in good health and CMV-seropositive. CDR3 in DNA: TGTGCCAGCAGCTTAGGAGTCCGCTACGAGCAGTACTTC. Residues: CASSLGVRYEQYF.